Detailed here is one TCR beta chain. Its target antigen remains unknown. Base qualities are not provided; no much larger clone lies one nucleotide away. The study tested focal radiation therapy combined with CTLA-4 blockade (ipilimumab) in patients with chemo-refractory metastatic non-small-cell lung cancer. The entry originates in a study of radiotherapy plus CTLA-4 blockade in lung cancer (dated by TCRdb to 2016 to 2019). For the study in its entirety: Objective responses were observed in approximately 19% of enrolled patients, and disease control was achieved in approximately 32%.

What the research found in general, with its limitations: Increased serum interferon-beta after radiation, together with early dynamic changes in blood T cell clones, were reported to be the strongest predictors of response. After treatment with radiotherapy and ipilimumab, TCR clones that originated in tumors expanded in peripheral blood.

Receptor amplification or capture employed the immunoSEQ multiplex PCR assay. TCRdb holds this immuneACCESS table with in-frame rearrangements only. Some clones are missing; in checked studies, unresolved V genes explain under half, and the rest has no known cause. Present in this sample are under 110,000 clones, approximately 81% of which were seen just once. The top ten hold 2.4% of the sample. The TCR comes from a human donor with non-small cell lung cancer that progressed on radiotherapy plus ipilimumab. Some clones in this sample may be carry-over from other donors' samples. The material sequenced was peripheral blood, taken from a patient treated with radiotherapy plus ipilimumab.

DNA sequence: TGTGCCAGCAGCTTAGCAGGCGCGAACACCGGGGAGCTGTTTTTT. Its product reads: CASSLAGANTGELFF. Recombination joined TRBV7-3 with TRBJ2-2; no D gene call is confident. Taken from cysteine to phenylalanine, the CDR3 has 15 residues. CDR3 DNA is the only sequence kept; it has 45 bases, read in frame from the first base. The germline V gene specifies SGHTA as CDR1 and FQGTGA as CDR2. V lost 2 bases and J lost 0 bases; the stretch between them is 7 bases long.